This TCR beta chain is from a study of blood T cells in healthy people across ages. Overall study results and limits: In long-lived donors, naive CD4+ cell counts and diversity exceeded those of aged donors.

A remark on this clonotype: Its antigen is not known.

Unmatched junction bases numbered 4, after V lost 4 bases and J lost 5 bases. CDR3 length equals 15 residues. Germline V gene lookup returns CDR1 SGHTA and CDR2 FQGNSA. There were healthy Caucasian individuals from Russia, aged about 6 to 100, serving as donors. With a J-beta primer mix and a sample-barcoded 5' primer, a second PCR ran about 6 to 11 cycles. TCRdb reanalysed the 5' RACE reads using MiXCR and keeps one entry per CDR3 protein. Among around 1.5 million distinct CDR3 sequences listed, about 40% were seen once. Sequencing was carried out using blood. The clonotype originates from a woman between 18 and 30 years old in good health. The J gene is TRBJ2-2, the V gene TRBV7-2, with 10 bases aligning to TRBD1. The CDR3 is CASSSAGQGTGELFF. CDR3 in DNA: TGTGCCAGCAGCTCAGCGGGACAGGGGACCGGGGAGCTGTTTTTT.